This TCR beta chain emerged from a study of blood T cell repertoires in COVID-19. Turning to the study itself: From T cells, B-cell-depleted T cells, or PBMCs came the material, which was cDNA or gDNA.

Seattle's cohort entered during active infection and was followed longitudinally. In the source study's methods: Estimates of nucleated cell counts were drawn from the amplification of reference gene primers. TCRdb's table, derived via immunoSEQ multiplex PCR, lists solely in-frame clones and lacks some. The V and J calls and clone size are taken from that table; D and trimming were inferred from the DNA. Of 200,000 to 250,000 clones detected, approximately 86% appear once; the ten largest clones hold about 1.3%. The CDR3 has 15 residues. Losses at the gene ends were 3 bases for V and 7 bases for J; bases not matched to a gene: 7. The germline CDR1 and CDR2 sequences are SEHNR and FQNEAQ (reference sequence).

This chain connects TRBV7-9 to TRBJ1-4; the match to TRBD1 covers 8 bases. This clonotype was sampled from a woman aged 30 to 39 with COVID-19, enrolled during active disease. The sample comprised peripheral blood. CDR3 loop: CASSLSGRGPEKLFF. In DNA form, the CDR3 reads TGTGCCAGCAGCTTGAGTGGCAGGGGGCCTGAAAAACTGTTTTTT. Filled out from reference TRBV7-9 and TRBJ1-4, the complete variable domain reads DTGVSQNPRHKITKRGQNVTFRCDPISEHNRLYWYRQTLGQGPEFLTYFQNEAQLEKSRLLSDRFSAERPKGSFSTLEIQRTEQGDSAMYLCASSLSGRGPEKLFFGSGTQLSVL.